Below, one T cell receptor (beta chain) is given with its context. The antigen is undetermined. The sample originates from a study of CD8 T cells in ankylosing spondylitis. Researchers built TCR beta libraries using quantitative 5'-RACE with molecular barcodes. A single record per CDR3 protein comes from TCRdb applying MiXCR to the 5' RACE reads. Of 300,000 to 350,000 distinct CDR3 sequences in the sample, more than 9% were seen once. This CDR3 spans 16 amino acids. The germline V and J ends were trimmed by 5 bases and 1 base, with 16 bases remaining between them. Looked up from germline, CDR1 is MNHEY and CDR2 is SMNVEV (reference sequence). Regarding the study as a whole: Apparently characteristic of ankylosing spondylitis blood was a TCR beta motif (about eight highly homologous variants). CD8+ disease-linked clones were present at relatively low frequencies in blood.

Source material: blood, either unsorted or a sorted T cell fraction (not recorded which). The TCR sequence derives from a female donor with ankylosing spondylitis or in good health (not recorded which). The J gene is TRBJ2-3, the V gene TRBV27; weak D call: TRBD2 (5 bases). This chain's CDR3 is CASSANPWGGTDTQYF. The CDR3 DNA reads TGTGCCAGCAGTGCGAACCCGTGGGGAGGCACAGATACGCAGTATTTT.